This entry lists 24 T cell receptor beta chains sequenced from one sample in a study of healthy donors' naive CD4 and CD8 T cells. Each TCR library used around 0.5 ug of total RNA and a linear amplification protocol. TCRdb recomputed calls from the reads with MiXCR, one row per CDR3 protein. The sample has around 180,000 distinct CDR3 sequences; around 70% are singletons. What was sequenced was naive CD4+ and CD8+ T cells sorted from blood, pooled from several donors. The receptors here all came from a pool of human donors in good health; the sample pools cells from several healthy donors.

The chain carries TRBV6-5 and TRBJ1-2; 9 bases line up with TRBD1. The CDR3 is 15 amino acids. V was pared by 6 bases and J by 0 bases, with 5 bases of the junction left unmatched. Looked up from germline, CDR1 is MNHEY and CDR2 is SVGAGI. DNA for the CDR3: TGTGCCAGCAGGCCGGGACAGGGAGCTAACTATGGCTACACCTTC. It is translated as CASRPGQGANYGYTF.

V is TRBV30 and J is TRBJ2-3, with 7 bases aligning to TRBD2. CDR3 size: 15 residues. V shed 2 bases, J shed 2 bases, and the junction held 7 bases outside the gene matches. Germline V gene data show CDR1 as GTSNPN and CDR2 as SVGIG (reference sequence). In DNA form, the CDR3 reads TGTGCCTGGAGTCAGGAGACTAGCCCCACAGATACGCAGTATTTT. Its protein product is CAWSQETSPTDTQYF. The variable domain in full, with the rest retrieved from reference TRBV30 and TRBJ2-3, is SQTIHQWPATLVQPVGSPLSLECTVEGTSNPNLYWYRQAAGRGLQLLFYSVGIGQISSEVPQNLSASRPQDRQFILSSKKLLLSDSGFYLCAWSQETSPTDTQYFGPGTRLTVL.

The chain is built from TRBV24-1 and TRBJ1-1; 8 bases match TRBD1. The CDR3 has 16 amino acids. Germline CDR1 is KGHDR and CDR2 is SFDVKD. J lost 4 bases, V lost 2 bases, and 8 bases had no gene match. The CDR3 bases are TGTGCCACCAGTGATTCAGGTCAGGGGGCAGGCACTGAAGCTTTCTTT. Amino acid sequence: CATSDSGQGAGTEAFF.

The chain couples TRBV7-9 to TRBJ1-5; D might be TRBD1 (5 bases). Germline V lookup: CDR1 SEHNR, CDR2 FQNEAQ (reference sequence). Trimming pared 5 bases from V and 5 bases from J, leaving 16 bases between. The CDR3 has 15 amino acids. The CDR3 bases are TGTGCCAGCAGCCAGGGACGTCCCCTCGATCAGCCCCAGCATTTT. It yields the protein CASSQGRPLDQPQHF.

This clonotype has just a few counts. V is TRBV4-1 and J is TRBJ1-1; D ambiguous. The V gene lost 0 bases and the J gene lost 0 bases, with 2 bases spanning the gap. The length of the CDR3 is 13 residues. In germline, CDR1 is MGHRA, CDR2 YSYEKL. The CDR3 DNA reads TGCGCCAGCAGCCAAGATTTGAACACTGAAGCTTTCTTT. This codes for CASSQDLNTEAFF.

This chain links TRBV27 with TRBJ1-5; TRBD1 might be the D (5 bases). V dropped 5 bases and J dropped 7 bases, with 18 bases sitting between them. This CDR3 contains 15 residues. Germline CDR1 is MNHEY and CDR2 is SMNVEV (reference sequence). The CDR3 is CASSRDRGVQQPQHF. In DNA form, the CDR3 reads TGTGCCAGCAGTCGGGACCGAGGAGTTCAGCAGCCCCAGCATTTT.

CDR3 DNA sequence: TGCAGCGGTCACCGCGGAAACACTGAAGCTTTCTTT. It yields the protein CSGHRGNTEAFF. This chain connects TRBV29-1 to TRBJ1-1; no clear D gene. CDR3 length equals 12 residues. Germline lookup yields CDR1 SQVTM and CDR2 ANQGSEA. V was pared by 7 bases and J by 2 bases, with 11 bases between.

The chain has TRBV5-6 and TRBJ2-2, with TRBD2 matching over 8 bases. The germline V gene has CDR1 SGHDT and CDR2 YYEEEE. The J segment lost 1 base and the V segment lost 0 bases, leaving 2 bases of the junction unmatched. The CDR3 contains 16 residues. In DNA form, the CDR3 reads TGTGCCAGCAGCTTGGAACTAGCGGAGAACACCGGGGAGCTGTTTTTT. It codes for CASSLELAENTGELFF.

A few counts support this clonotype. The J gene is TRBJ2-1, the V gene TRBV6-6, with TRBD2 matching over 11 bases. J was trimmed by 5 bases and V by 5 bases; bases with no gene match: 11. The length of the CDR3 is 17 residues. CDR1 and CDR2 from the germline V gene are MNHNY and SVGAGI (reference sequence). CDR3 sequence: CASSNPTLAGADNEQFF. In nucleotides, the CDR3 is TGTGCCAGCAGTAACCCAACACTAGCGGGAGCCGACAATGAGCAGTTCTTC.

This chain links TRBV11-1 with TRBJ2-1; no definite D call. V dropped 0 bases and J dropped 6 bases, with 6 bases sitting between them. The germline V gene encodes CDR1 SGHAT and CDR2 FQDESV (reference sequence). The CDR3 loop spans 13 amino acids. As DNA, the CDR3 is TGTGCCAGCAGCTTAGCGTCACGCAATGAGCAGTTCTTC. It encodes CASSLASRNEQFF.

The V and J genes are TRBV5-1 and TRBJ2-7, with D unclear. CDR1 and CDR2 from the germline V gene are SGHRS and YFSETQ. The CDR3 totals 11 residues. Trimming pared 6 bases from V and 5 bases from J, leaving 9 bases between. The CDR3 loop reads CASKDEDEQYF. The DNA of the CDR3 is TGCGCCAGCAAGGACGAGGACGAGCAGTACTTC.

This clonotype was seen more than once but under ten times. The CDR3 is CAIRGGYTF. In DNA, the CDR3 is TGTGCCATCAGGGGAGGCTACACCTTC. V is TRBV2 and J is TRBJ1-2, with a tentative D call TRBD1 (6 bases). The germline V gene encodes CDR1 SNHLY and CDR2 FYNNEI. This CDR3 is 9 amino acids long. Trimming took 10 bases from V and 8 from J, leaving 8 bases between them.

This chain links TRBV6-5 with TRBJ2-7; a possible D gene is TRBD2 (5 bases). The V gene's germline CDR1 is MNHEY and CDR2 SVGAGI. V was clipped by 10 bases and J by 4 bases, with 17 bases between them. CDR3 length: 13 residues. CDR3 loop: CATRPLGDYEQYV. CDR3 bases: TGTGCCACCCGTCCCCTCGGGGATTACGAGCAGTACGTC.

CDR3 nucleotide sequence: TGTGCCAGCAGCTTCCGAGGGGGACTAGCGGGAGAAGAGACCCAGTACTTC. Translated, it gives CASSFRGGLAGEETQYF. The genes are TRBV28 and TRBJ2-5; TRBD2 matches 14 bases. The CDR3 spans 17 residues. Trimming took 6 bases from V and 3 from J; bases not matched to a gene: 9. Per germline, CDR1 MDHEN and CDR2 SYDVKM.

V is TRBV29-1 and J is TRBJ2-1; D unclear. This CDR3 contains 12 residues. Trimming cost V 4 bases and J 4 bases, with 8 bases left between them. Looked up from germline, CDR1 is SQVTM and CDR2 is ANQGSEA. The CDR3: CSVVKEYNEQFF. The CDR3 DNA reads as TGCAGCGTTGTAAAGGAGTACAATGAGCAGTTCTTC.

The chain recombines TRBV29-1 with TRBJ1-2; D not certain. This CDR3 contains 12 residues. V dropped 5 bases and J dropped 8 bases, with 15 bases sitting between them. Germline-derived CDR1 and CDR2 are SQVTM and ANQGSEA. Here the CDR3 DNA reads TGCAGCGTTCCTATTCTTGGGTACGGCTACACCTTC. Its protein product is CSVPILGYGYTF.

The V and J genes are TRBV30 and TRBJ2-7, with TRBD1 as a possible D gene (6 bases). Between the trimmed V and J ends, which lost 7 bases and 2 bases, there was a span of 12 bases. CDR1 and CDR2 from the germline V gene are GTSNPN and SVGIG (reference sequence). CDR3 size: 12 residues. CDR3 nucleotides: TGTGCCTTGGGACGGACAGCCTACGAGCAGTACTTC. Protein sequence: CALGRTAYEQYF.

This clonotype came up a few times. V and J are TRBV2 and TRBJ2-7; 8 nucleotides agree with TRBD2. Germline CDR1 reads SNHLY; CDR2 reads FYNNEI. This CDR3 contains 17 residues. J gave up 1 base and V 3 bases, and 11 bases lay outside the gene matches. In DNA form, the CDR3 reads TGTGCCAGCAGTGATCTTTTGGCTAGCGGGTCTTCCTACGAGCAGTACTTC. Translating it yields CASSDLLASGSSYEQYF. Together with reference TRBV2 and TRBJ2-7, the CDR3 gives the full variable domain: EPEVTQTPSHQVTQMGQEVILRCVPISNHLYFYWYRQILGQKVEFLVSFYNNEISEKSEIFDDQFSVERPDGSNFTLKIRSTKLEDSAMYFCASSDLLASGSSYEQYFGPGTRLTVT.

The CDR3 loop reads CASSPDANGQPQHF. The CDR3 DNA is TGTGCCAGCAGCCCCGACGCGAACGGGCAGCCCCAGCATTTT. The chain uses TRBV6-1 and TRBJ1-5; D not resolved. V was clipped by 6 bases and J by 7 bases, with 16 bases between them. The germline gives CDR1 MNHNS, CDR2 SASEGT. CDR3 size: 14 residues.

The chain combines TRBV6-2 or TRBV6-3 with TRBJ2-2; 10 bases are shared with TRBD2. This CDR3 spans 16 amino acids. V gave up 8 bases and J gave up 4 bases; unmatched junction bases: 10. Germline CDR1 is MNHEY and CDR2 is SVGEGT. Here the CDR3 reads CASYRSGRSGTGELFF. The CDR3 DNA follows: TGTGCCAGCTATCGTAGCGGGAGGAGCGGCACCGGGGAGCTGTTTTTT.

The chain is built from TRBV5-4 and TRBJ2-1; TRBD2 aligns across 10 bases. The germline V gene encodes CDR1 SGHNT and CDR2 YYREEE (reference sequence). The CDR3 is made up of 16 amino acids. After removal of 4 bases from V and 5 bases from J, the junction contained 9 bases not matched to a gene. The CDR3 nucleotides read TGTGCCAGCAGCCTAAAAGGACTAGCGGAAAACAATGAGCAGTTCTTC. This codes for CASSLKGLAENNEQFF.

The chain recombines TRBV11-2 with TRBJ2-1; 9 nucleotides agree with TRBD1. CDR3 length equals 16 residues. The trim removed 4 bases at V and 0 bases at J, leaving 4 bases unmatched. Germline loops: CDR1 SGHAT, CDR2 FQNNGV. DNA of the CDR3: TGTGCCAGCAGCTCGGGACAGGGAAGCTCCTACAATGAGCAGTTCTTC. It translates to CASSSGQGSSYNEQFF.

This clonotype was counted only a few times. V gene TRBV29-1 combines with J gene TRBJ2-7, with TRBD1 identical over 7 bases. The CDR3 totals 11 residues. Germline CDR1 is SQVTM and CDR2 is ANQGSEA. Unmatched junction bases numbered 4, after V lost 7 bases and J lost 4 bases. CDR3 amino acids: CSATRGYEQYF. CDR3 bases: TGCAGCGCAACCAGGGGGTACGAGCAGTACTTC.

This clonotype was found a few times. This sequence joins TRBV19 and TRBJ2-3; 7 bases map to TRBD1. With V trimmed by 6 bases and J by 0 bases, 12 bases remained unmatched. The germline CDR1 and CDR2 sequences are LNHDA and SQIVND (reference sequence). The length of the CDR3 is 17 residues. The CDR3: CASSLRGGGKSTDTQYF. CDR3 sequence (DNA): TGTGCCAGTAGCTTGCGAGGGGGCGGCAAGAGCACAGATACGCAGTATTTT.